This passage covers 15 T cell receptor beta chains from one sample sequenced in a study of blood T cell repertoires in COVID-19. The data were produced by immunoSEQ multiplex PCR, yet TCRdb's version contains in-frame clones alone and is incomplete. The sample comprises 290,000 or so clones, more than 85% of which are singletons, and 1% to 1.5% rests with the top ten. Sequencing input: peripheral blood. These receptors all stem from a man between 70 and 80 years old with acute or convalescent COVID-19.

CDR3: CASSPSGSANEQFF. In DNA, the CDR3 is TGCGCCAGCAGCCCTAGCGGGAGTGCCAATGAGCAGTTCTTC. The chain joins TRBV5-1 to TRBJ2-1; 10 positions agree with TRBD2. V shed 4 bases, J shed 6 bases, and the junction held 4 bases outside the gene matches. This CDR3 contains 14 residues. Germline values: CDR1 SGHRS, CDR2 YFSETQ.

The genes are TRBV6-5 and TRBJ1-5; 7 bases map to TRBD1. V gave up 2 bases and J gave up 4 bases; unmatched junction bases: 2. Per germline, CDR1 MNHEY and CDR2 SVGAGI. The CDR3 totals 14 residues. This CDR3 is CASSYRGPNQPQHF. Written as DNA, the CDR3 is TGTGCCAGCAGTTACAGGGGGCCAAATCAGCCCCAGCATTTT.

Only a few counts were recorded for this clone. This rearrangement joins TRBV7-2 to TRBJ1-6, with a weak D call TRBD1 (6 bases). The CDR3 has 15 residues. The germline gives CDR1 SGHTA, CDR2 FQGNSA. Between the trimmed V and J ends, which lost 8 bases and 4 bases, there was a span of 15 bases. The DNA for the CDR3 is TGTGCCAGCGGAAGGACAGCGTTTTATAATTCACCCCTCCACTTT. This codes for CASGRTAFYNSPLHF. Filled out from reference TRBV7-2 and TRBJ1-6, the complete variable domain reads GAGVSQSPSNKVTEKGKDVELRCDPISGHTALYWYRQSLGQGLEFLIYFQGNSAPDKSGLPSDRFSAERTGGSVSTLTIQRTQQEDSAVYLCASGRTAFYNSPLHFGNGTRLTVT.

The chain joins TRBV10-3 to TRBJ1-1; no firm D call. The germline CDR1 and CDR2 sequences are ENHRY and SYGVKD. V lost 10 bases and J lost 1, with 7 bases in between. The CDR3 runs 11 residues. CDR3 bases: TGTGCCACCAGCGGGAACACTGAAGCTTTCTTT. Protein sequence: CATSGNTEAFF.

This clone occurred once. The chain employs TRBV5-1 and TRBJ2-7, with D possibly being TRBD1 (6 bases). Looked up from germline, CDR1 is SGHRS and CDR2 is YFSETQ. The ends were cut back, 3 bases at V and 5 bases at J, with 15 bases in the middle. The CDR3 sequence is 14 residues long. CDR3 coding DNA: TGCGCCAGCAGCTGGGGAACAGGGCTCGACGAGCAGTACTTC. Amino acid sequence: CASSWGTGLDEQYF.

This clone was observed a few times. This chain links TRBV29-1 with TRBJ2-5, with TRBD1 identical over 10 bases. The V gene's germline CDR1 is SQVTM and CDR2 ANQGSEA. The V and J ends lost 4 bases and 5 bases, in that order; junction bases with no gene match: 7. This CDR3 is 14 amino acids long. The CDR3 here is CSVAGTGVVETQYF. In DNA, the CDR3 is TGCAGCGTTGCTGGGACAGGGGTGGTGGAGACCCAGTACTTC.

This clone was picked up a small number of times. The rearrangement uses TRBV5-1 and TRBJ2-1; no clear D. CDR3 length: 12 amino acids. Germline V gene lookup returns CDR1 SGHRS and CDR2 YFSETQ. Trimming stripped 0 bases from V and 10 bases from J, with 8 bases between. CDR3 sequence (DNA): TGCGCCAGCAGCTTGGCCGGTCCCGAGCAGTTCTTC. Encoded protein: CASSLAGPEQFF. The variable domain in full, with the rest retrieved from reference TRBV5-1 and TRBJ2-1, is KAGVTQTPRYLIKTRGQQVTLSCSPISGHRSVSWYQQTPGQGLQFLFEYFSETQRNKGNFPGRFSGRQFSNSRSEMNVSTLELGDSALYLCASSLAGPEQFFGPGTRLTVL.

Note on this clone: Other nucleotide sequences from this sample produce the same CDR3. This chain uses TRBV29-1 with TRBJ1-5; D uncertain. Trimming shortened V by 4 bases and J by 1 base, and 11 bases separated the two germline ends. The CDR3 is 14 residues long. The V gene's germline CDR1 is SQVTM and CDR2 ANQGSEA. As DNA, the CDR3 is TGCAGCGTTGGGTCCGGCGGGAGCAATCAGCCCCAGCATTTT. Residues: CSVGSGGSNQPQHF.

This chain links TRBV5-1 with TRBJ1-6, with TRBD1 as a possible D gene (6 bases). This CDR3 is built from 15 residues. Germline V gene lookup returns CDR1 SGHRS and CDR2 YFSETQ. Trimming pared 3 bases from V and 9 bases from J, leaving 16 bases between. Written as DNA, the CDR3 is TGCGCCAGCAGCTCCAGAACCTTAGGGGGTTCACCCCTCCACTTT. Residues: CASSSRTLGGSPLHF.

The chain couples TRBV7-2 to TRBJ2-7; D gene unclear. This CDR3 contains 14 residues. The V end lost 4 bases, the J end lost 5 bases, and 15 bases lay between the germline ends. CDR1 is SGHTA, CDR2 FQGNSA, per germline. In nucleotides, the CDR3 is TGTGCCAGCAGCTGGGCCCCCTTGGGCGACGAGCAGTACTTC. This encodes CASSWAPLGDEQYF.

Of note for this clone: Other DNA sequences of this sample code for an identical CDR3. This rearrangement joins TRBV2 to TRBJ2-3; D unresolved. V lost 3 bases to trimming and J lost 9 bases, with 10 bases between them. The CDR3 is 12 amino acids. The germline CDR1 and CDR2 sequences are SNHLY and FYNNEI. The CDR3 DNA sequence: TGTGCCAGCAGTGACCGGTCTAACACGCAGTATTTT. Protein product: CASSDRSNTQYF.

The chain couples TRBV28 to TRBJ2-6; 8 bases agree with TRBD1. The CDR3 is made up of 17 amino acids. The germline V gene encodes CDR1 MDHEN and CDR2 SYDVKM. J was trimmed by 2 bases and V by 5 bases; bases with no gene match: 8. CDR3 coding DNA: TGTGCCAGCAGTGTGCCCCCAGGGGGCACTGGGGCCAACGTCCTGACTTTC. As protein: CASSVPPGGTGANVLTF.

The chain is built from TRBV15 and TRBJ1-2; TRBD1 aligns across 10 bases. This CDR3 has 16 amino acids. Germline assignment: CDR1 LNHNV and CDR2 YYDKDF (reference sequence). With V trimmed by 1 base and J by 4 bases, 6 bases remained unmatched. The CDR3 reads CATSRVPGQGTYGYTF. The CDR3 nucleotides are TGTGCCACCAGCAGAGTCCCGGGACAGGGGACCTATGGCTACACCTTC.

The chain's CDR3 is CASSLSGRLPNTEAFF. The CDR3 DNA reads TGTGCCAGCAGCCTCAGCGGGCGTCTACCCAACACTGAAGCTTTCTTT. V and J are TRBV3-1 (or the pseudogene TRBV3-2) and TRBJ1-1; D not resolved. The CDR3 sequence is 16 residues long. The germline gives CDR1 LGHDT, CDR2 YNNKEL (reference sequence). Deletions cut 4 bases from V and 2 bases from J, with 17 bases between.

V gene TRBV2 combines with J gene TRBJ1-4; a weak D match, TRBD1 (5 bases). V was pared by 6 bases and J by 2 bases, with 10 bases between. There are 14 residues in the CDR3. CDR1 SNHLY and CDR2 FYNNEI come from the germline V gene. CDR3 sequence reads: CASRNRMTNEKLFF. The CDR3 coding sequence is TGTGCCAGCAGAAACAGGATGACTAATGAAAAACTGTTTTTT.